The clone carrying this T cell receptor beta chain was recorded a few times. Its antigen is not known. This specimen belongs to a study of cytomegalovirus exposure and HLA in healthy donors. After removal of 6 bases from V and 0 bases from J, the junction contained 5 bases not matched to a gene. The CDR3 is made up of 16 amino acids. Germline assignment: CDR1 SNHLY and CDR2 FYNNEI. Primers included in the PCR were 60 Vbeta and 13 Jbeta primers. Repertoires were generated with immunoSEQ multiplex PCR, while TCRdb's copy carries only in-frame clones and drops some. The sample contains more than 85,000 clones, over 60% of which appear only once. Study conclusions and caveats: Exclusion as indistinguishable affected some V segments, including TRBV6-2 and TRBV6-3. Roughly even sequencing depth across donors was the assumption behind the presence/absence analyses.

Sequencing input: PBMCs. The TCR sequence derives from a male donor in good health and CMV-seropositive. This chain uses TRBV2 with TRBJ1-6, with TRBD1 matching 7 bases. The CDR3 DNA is TGTGCCAGCAGGGGACAGCTCAGCTCCTATAATTCACCCCTCCACTTT. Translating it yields CASRGQLSSYNSPLHF.